What follows are 8 T cell receptor beta chains derived from one specimen sequenced in a study of blood T cell repertoires in COVID-19. Method: immunoSEQ multiplex PCR; TCRdb's copy keeps in-frame clones and lacks some. This table holds 150,000 to 200,000 clones, more than 85% found once. Sequencing was done on a sample of peripheral blood. These receptors all come from a woman under 40 with active or convalescent COVID-19.

The chain employs TRBV6-5 and TRBJ1-3, with D hard to call. The germline CDR1 and CDR2 sequences are MNHEY and SVGAGI. Trimming took 2 bases from V and 4 from J, leaving 12 bases between them. CDR3 length: 15 residues. DNA for the CDR3: TGTGCCAGCAGTTACCGGCGGGGAGGCGGAAACACCATATATTTT. Translated, it gives CASSYRRGGGNTIYF.

The V and J genes are TRBV2 and TRBJ1-5, with D perhaps matching TRBD1 (5 bases). CDR1 and CDR2 from the germline V gene are SNHLY and FYNNEI. Between the trimmed V and J ends, which lost 5 bases and 0 bases, there was a span of 11 bases. The CDR3 length is 15 residues. In nucleotides, the CDR3 is TGTGCCAGCAGTACCGACAGTTATAGCAATCAGCCCCAGCATTTT. This codes for CASSTDSYSNQPQHF.

V gene TRBV4-1 combines with J gene TRBJ1-4; no clear D gene. Germline V lookup: CDR1 MGHRA, CDR2 YSYEKL. Trimming took 4 bases from V and 4 from J, leaving 10 bases between them. There are 14 residues in the CDR3. The CDR3 coding sequence is TGCGCCAGCAGCCGGGCACTGGATAATGAAAAACTGTTTTTT. This codes for CASSRALDNEKLFF.

CDR3 sequence: CASSVEVAGATDTQYF. CDR3 sequence (DNA): TGTGCCAGCAGCGTAGAGGTAGCGGGGGCCACAGATACGCAGTATTTT. V usage is TRBV9 and J usage is TRBJ2-3; 9 bases fit TRBD2. The ends lost 0 bases at V and 2 bases at J; junction bases unmatched: 4. Germline V gives CDR1 SGDLS, CDR2 YYNGEE. This CDR3 has 16 amino acids.

This chain joins TRBV5-1 and TRBJ2-5, with D possibly TRBD2 on 5 matching bases. V lost 0 bases and J 2 bases, leaving 8 bases between the germline ends. Germline CDR1 SGHRS, CDR2 YFSETQ. The CDR3 length is 14 residues. DNA of the CDR3: TGCGCCAGCAGCTTGGAAGGACTGCAAGAGACCCAGTACTTC. This codes for CASSLEGLQETQYF.

The gene calls are TRBV15 and TRBJ2-1; D not certain. V lost 3 bases and J lost 6, with 9 bases in between. This CDR3 spans 13 amino acids. Looked up from germline, CDR1 is LNHNV and CDR2 is YYDKDF (reference sequence). The DNA of the CDR3 is TGTGCCACCAGCAGGGTTGGAGTCAATGAGCAGTTCTTC. Its protein is CATSRVGVNEQFF.

This rearrangement joins TRBV18 to TRBJ2-2; 7 bases agree with TRBD1. Germline V gene sequence: CDR1 KGHSH, CDR2 LQKENI. J lost 7 bases, V lost 3 bases, and 8 bases had no gene match. The CDR3 loop spans 15 amino acids. This CDR3 reads CASSPGTAILGELFF. The CDR3 DNA follows: TGTGCCAGCTCACCTGGGACAGCTATCCTCGGGGAGCTGTTTTTT. The full variable domain, its missing parts supplied by reference TRBV18 and TRBJ2-2, is NAGVMQNPRHLVRRRGQEARLRCSPMKGHSHVYWYRQLPEEGLKFMVYLQKENIIDESGMPKERFSAEFPKEGPSILRIQQVVRGDSAAYFCASSPGTAILGELFFGEGSRLTVL.

V and J are TRBV18 and TRBJ1-2; D uncertain. Per germline, CDR1 KGHSH and CDR2 LQKENI. The germline V and J ends were trimmed by 3 bases and 4 bases, with 12 bases remaining between them. This CDR3 has 14 residues. As DNA, the CDR3 is TGTGCCAGCTCACCTACGGAGATCTCCTATGGCTACACCTTC. Translating it yields CASSPTEISYGYTF.